The next 28 T cell receptor beta chains were all read from a single sample in a study of beta chain features in type 1 diabetes. The isolated RNA, all of it, was reverse transcribed, so expressed TCRB transcripts were what got sequenced. The data were produced by immunoSEQ multiplex PCR, yet TCRdb's version contains in-frame clones alone and is incomplete. The table has 900,000 or so clones, 17% seen once. Source material: naive CD4+ T cells from blood. The receptors shown here come from a woman aged 18-35 years in good health.

A word on this clone: The sample contains more than one DNA sequence encoding this CDR3. The chain combines TRBV27 with TRBJ1-5; 8 nucleotides agree with TRBD1. The trim removed 5 bases at V and 5 bases at J, leaving 2 bases unmatched. CDR3 size: 13 residues. Germline V gives CDR1 MNHEY, CDR2 SMNVEV (reference sequence). This CDR3 reads CASSRRGHQPQHF. In DNA, the CDR3 is TGTGCCAGCAGTCGCAGGGGGCATCAGCCCCAGCATTTT.

This chain uses TRBV6-5 with TRBJ2-3; D unclear. V dropped 0 bases and J dropped 3 bases, with 7 bases sitting between them. The CDR3 has 14 amino acids. Germline V CDR1 and CDR2: MNHEY, SVGAGI. CDR3 protein: CASSYSVETDTQYF. The DNA for the CDR3 is TGTGCCAGCAGTTACTCGGTGGAGACAGATACGCAGTATTTT.

This clone occurred a few times. V usage is TRBV6-5 and J usage is TRBJ2-3; D gene uncertain. Trimming removed 2 bases at V and 1 base at J, with 10 bases between. The CDR3 contains 15 residues. CDR1 MNHEY and CDR2 SVGAGI come from the germline V gene. Here the CDR3 DNA reads TGTGCCAGCAGTTACGGCCCCGAGGGCACAGATACGCAGTATTTT. It yields the protein CASSYGPEGTDTQYF.

The count of this clone is one. This sample includes further DNA sequences coding for the same CDR3. J is TRBJ1-1 and V is TRBV20-1, with a possible D match to TRBD1 (6 bases). Trimming left V 3 bases short and J 7 bases short, with 6 bases between. Germline CDR1 is DFQATT and CDR2 is SNEGSKA (reference sequence). This CDR3 comprises 10 residues. In nucleotides, the CDR3 is TGCAGTGCTAGCAGGGGTGAAGCTTTCTTT. It is translated as CSASRGEAFF.

This clone appeared a few times. This chain uses TRBV15 with TRBJ1-5; D is ambiguous. CDR1 is LNHNV and CDR2 is YYDKDF in the germline V gene (reference sequence). This CDR3 has 14 amino acids. V gave up 1 base and J gave up 3 bases, with 7 bases separating them. The CDR3 sequence is CATSRVLVNQPQHF. CDR3 sequence (DNA): TGTGCCACCAGCAGAGTGTTGGTCAATCAGCCCCAGCATTTT.

V usage is TRBV7-6 and J usage is TRBJ2-5; 13 bases match TRBD2. Germline CDR1 and CDR2: SGHVS and FNYEAQ. After removal of 5 bases from V and 11 bases from J, the junction contained 11 bases not matched to a gene. The length of the CDR3 is 15 residues. Written as DNA, the CDR3 is TGTGCCAGCAGCCGCGCCGGGACTAGCGGGGCTGGGCAGTACTTC. This translates into CASSRAGTSGAGQYF.

This clone was counted a few times. The rearrangement uses TRBV7-2 and TRBJ2-4, with 9 bases lining up with TRBD1. The ends lost 5 bases at V and 8 bases at J; junction bases unmatched: 4. Germline CDR1 and CDR2: SGHTA and FQGNSA. The CDR3 spans 13 residues. The CDR3 loop reads CASSPGTGYIQYF. CDR3 nucleotide sequence: TGTGCCAGCAGCCCCGGGACAGGGTACATTCAGTACTTC.

J is TRBJ2-2 and V is TRBV5-8; D is undetermined. The CDR3 runs 15 residues. V gave up 3 bases and J gave up 8 bases, with 17 bases separating them. The germline CDR1 and CDR2 sequences are SGHTS and YDEGEE. The CDR3 loop reads CASSSGSGVTGELFF. The CDR3 coding sequence is TGTGCCAGCAGCTCCGGTAGTGGCGTCACTGGGGAGCTGTTTTTT.

This clone showed up just a few times. V and J are TRBV6-4 and TRBJ2-1; D not resolved. Germline V gene sequence: CDR1 MRHNA, CDR2 SNTAGT. This CDR3 spans 15 amino acids. Trimming removed 5 bases at V and 0 bases at J, with 11 bases between. CDR3 amino acids: CASSLQMSSYNEQFF. The CDR3 coding sequence is TGTGCCAGCAGTCTTCAGATGAGCTCCTACAATGAGCAGTTCTTC.

This chain connects TRBV25-1 to TRBJ2-5; 8 positions match TRBD1. Per germline, CDR1 MGHDK and CDR2 SYGVNS. J lost 4 bases, V lost 6 bases, and 4 bases had no gene match. The CDR3 is 13 residues long. CDR3 sequence (DNA): TGTGCCAGCAGCCAGGGGGCGAGAGAGACCCAGTACTTC. Its translation is CASSQGARETQYF.

In its sample, this clone was seen a few times. This sequence joins TRBV5-1 and TRBJ2-6; D ambiguous. This CDR3 contains 17 residues. Germline CDR1 SGHRS, CDR2 YFSETQ. V was shortened by 1 base and J by 4 bases, with 15 bases between the two germline ends. The CDR3 DNA sequence: TGCGCCAGCAGCTTGCCTCTAATCTCAGAGGGGGCCAACGTCCTGACTTTC. Translated: CASSLPLISEGANVLTF.

This clone was observed a few times. The gene calls are TRBV5-6 and TRBJ2-3; D call uncertain. The CDR3 consists of 14 residues. Germline V CDR1 and CDR2: SGHDT, YYEEEE. V gave up 5 bases and J gave up 4 bases, with 14 bases separating them. CDR3 DNA: TGTGCCAGCAGTCTGAGGACCGAGGCAGATACGCAGTATTTT. Protein product: CASSLRTEADTQYF. Complete variable domain (other parts from reference TRBV5-6 and TRBJ2-3): DAGVTQSPTHLIKTRGQQVTLRCSPKSGHDTVSWYQQALGQGPQFIFQYYEEEERQRGNFPDRFSGHQFPNYSSELNVNALLLGDSALYLCASSLRTEADTQYFGPGTRLTVL.

CDR3 bases: TGTGCCAGCAAGGGACAGATAAACACCGGGGAGCTGTTTTTT. Encoded protein: CASKGQINTGELFF. The chain combines TRBV7-2 with TRBJ2-2; 7 nucleotides agree with TRBD1. This CDR3 is built from 14 residues. With V trimmed by 7 bases and J by 2 bases, 4 bases remained unmatched. Germline loops: CDR1 SGHTA, CDR2 FQGNSA.

This chain links TRBV7-9 with TRBJ2-3; 9 positions match TRBD1. The CDR3 has 14 residues. The J segment lost 7 bases and the V segment lost 1 base, leaving 3 bases of the junction unmatched. Germline-derived CDR1 and CDR2 are SEHNR and FQNEAQ (reference sequence). The CDR3 coding sequence is TGTGCCAGCAGCTTAGGGGACAGGGTACATACGCAGTATTTT. It encodes CASSLGDRVHTQYF.

Remarks on this clone: Distinct nucleotide sequences in the sample also encode this CDR3. This chain links TRBV20-1 with TRBJ2-1; D gene unclear. Germline V gene sequence: CDR1 DFQATT, CDR2 SNEGSKA (reference sequence). Deletions cut 3 bases from V and 10 bases from J, with 7 bases between. This CDR3 is built from 10 residues. DNA of the CDR3: TGCAGTGCTAGGGCAGAAGAGCAGTTCTTC. It is translated as CSARAEEQFF.

This clone showed up just a few times. J is TRBJ1-1 and V is TRBV6-1; D is ambiguous. Trimming removed 5 bases at V and 11 bases at J, with 12 bases between. CDR3 length: 11 amino acids. CDR1 and CDR2 (germline): MNHNS, SASEGT. In nucleotides, the CDR3 is TGTGCCAGCAGTCGCGAACGGTGGGCTTTCTTT. Its protein is CASSRERWAFF.

This chain joins TRBV10-1 and TRBJ2-2; D might be TRBD1 or TRBD2, each matching 5 bases. V was trimmed by 3 bases and J by 4 bases, leaving 9 bases between them. The V gene's germline CDR1 is WNHNN and CDR2 SYGVQD (reference sequence). The CDR3 spans 14 residues. The CDR3 spells CASSDGDRTGELFF. CDR3 bases: TGCGCCAGCAGTGATGGGGACCGCACCGGGGAGCTGTTTTTT.

This clone was counted only a few times. The genes are TRBV27 and TRBJ2-3; a weak D match, TRBD2 (7 bases). Germline V gene lookup returns CDR1 MNHEY and CDR2 SMNVEV (reference sequence). Trimming cost V 4 bases and J 10 bases, with 27 bases left between them. The CDR3 loop spans 17 amino acids. This chain's CDR3 is CASSSGAGAATRSPQYF. DNA for the CDR3: TGTGCCAGCAGTTCGGGTGCGGGGGCCGCTACTAGGAGTCCGCAGTATTTT.

This clone came up a few times. The chain has TRBV28 and TRBJ1-5, with 7 bases aligning to TRBD1. This CDR3 has 17 amino acids. V lost 6 bases, J lost 3 bases, and 14 bases stayed unmatched. Germline V gene data show CDR1 as MDHEN and CDR2 as SYDVKM. The CDR3 DNA reads as TGTGCCAGCAGGCCGCGAACGTCGGGACAGAACAATCAGCCCCAGCATTTT. Amino acid sequence: CASRPRTSGQNNQPQHF.

V and J are TRBV2 and TRBJ1-5, with D possibly matching TRBD1 (6 bases). Germline V gene lookup returns CDR1 SNHLY and CDR2 FYNNEI. Trimming took off 7 bases at V and 0 bases at J, with 10 bases between the two ends. The CDR3 loop spans 14 amino acids. CDR3 nucleotide sequence: TGTGCCAGCAAGGACAGCTATAGCAATCAGCCCCAGCATTTT. This codes for CASKDSYSNQPQHF.

The V gene is TRBV18, the J gene TRBJ2-4; 7 nucleotides agree with TRBD1. The CDR3 has 16 residues. J was trimmed by 2 bases and V by 6 bases; bases with no gene match: 10. Germline CDR1 and CDR2: KGHSH and LQKENI. CDR3 in DNA: TGTGCCAGCTCTGATACAGGGGCCCTAACCAAAAACATTCAGTACTTC. It yields the protein CASSDTGALTKNIQYF.

This clone was observed a few times. Other DNA sequences in this specimen translate into the identical CDR3. The J gene is TRBJ1-5, the V gene TRBV7-9; 8 bases map to TRBD1. In germline, CDR1 is SEHNR, CDR2 FQNEAQ (reference sequence). CDR3 length equals 16 residues. V lost 4 bases and J lost 6; bases outside the gene matches: 11. The chain's CDR3 is CASSSVGRGLSQPQHF. CDR3 sequence (DNA): TGTGCCAGCAGCTCGGTGGGCAGGGGGCTGAGTCAGCCCCAGCATTTT. Variable domain in full (rest from reference TRBV7-9 and TRBJ1-5): DTGVSQNPRHKITKRGQNVTFRCDPISEHNRLYWYRQTLGQGPEFLTYFQNEAQLEKSRLLSDRFSAERPKGSFSTLEIQRTEQGDSAMYLCASSSVGRGLSQPQHFGDGTRLSIL.

The J gene is TRBJ1-2, the V gene TRBV25-1, with 11 bases that match TRBD1. The V gene end was trimmed by 6 bases and the J gene end by 7 bases; junction bases not matched to a gene: 7. This CDR3 region has 14 residues. The germline CDR1 and CDR2 sequences are MGHDK and SYGVNS. The CDR3 spells CASSRIGQGAGYTF. CDR3 coding DNA: TGTGCCAGCAGCCGGATTGGACAGGGGGCTGGCTACACCTTC.

This clone turned up a few times. The chain recombines TRBV27 with TRBJ1-1, with TRBD1 as a possible D gene (6 bases). The germline V and J ends were trimmed by 6 bases and 5 bases, with 10 bases remaining between them. The germline CDR1 and CDR2 sequences are MNHEY and SMNVEV (reference sequence). This CDR3 has 12 amino acids. The CDR3 is CASSDRRTEAFF. The DNA of the CDR3 is TGTGCCAGCAGCGACAGGAGGACTGAAGCTTTCTTT.

J is TRBJ2-1 and V is TRBV4-3; D may be TRBD2 (6 bases). The CDR3 length is 16 residues. V was shortened by 1 base and J by 8 bases, with 18 bases between the two germline ends. Germline V gene sequence: CDR1 LGHNA, CDR2 YSLEER. The CDR3 here is CASSQGGPLEGDEQFF. Here the CDR3 DNA reads TGCGCCAGCAGCCAAGGGGGCCCCCTGGAGGGCGATGAGCAGTTCTTC.

The gene calls are TRBV7-9 and TRBJ1-2; unclear D gene. Germline values: CDR1 SEHNR, CDR2 FQNEAQ (reference sequence). The CDR3 contains 12 residues. Trimming shortened V by 5 bases and J by 5 bases, and 9 bases separated the two germline ends. This chain's CDR3 is CASSITGYGYTF. Written as DNA, the CDR3 is TGTGCCAGCAGCATCACGGGGTATGGCTACACCTTC.

CDR3 sequence: CASSFFGIAGIGYNEQFF. CDR3 coding DNA: TGTGCCAGCAGCTTCTTTGGGATAGCGGGAATCGGTTACAATGAGCAGTTCTTC. V usage is TRBV11-2 and J usage is TRBJ2-1; 8 bases are shared with TRBD2. The CDR3 runs to 18 residues. Germline V gene sequence: CDR1 SGHAT, CDR2 FQNNGV. Losses at the gene ends were 3 bases for V and 4 bases for J; bases not matched to a gene: 14.

Notes on this clone: A read error may explain this, as a much larger clone is one base away. The chain links TRBV7-2 to TRBJ2-5, with D unresolved. The assigned J gene may be wrong: the sequence end matches TRBJ2-7 better. Looked up from germline, CDR1 is SGHTA and CDR2 is FQGNSA. The CDR3 is 11 residues long. Here the CDR3 DNA reads TGTGCCAGCAGCTCAGCCTACGAGCAGTACTTC. The encoded protein is CASSSAYEQYF.